This is a list of T cell receptor beta chains from one sample in a study of T cell repertoires in ileal Crohn's disease. Using immunoSEQ multiplex PCR, the repertoire was profiled, and TCRdb retains in-frame clones only, with some absent. The data contain over 5,000 clones, roughly 91% of them singletons. Sequences were obtained from ileal tissue. Source of these receptors: an adult with Crohn's disease. The CDR3 runs from the conserved cysteine through the conserved F or W. A D gene is named only where the DNA matches it firmly. Size tells how often a clone was seen (once, few, many) or the class of an expanded clone, and some rows leave it out.

TRBV5-4,.,.,TRBJ2-3,TGTGCCTCGGGCTTAGGGCGCACAGATACGCAGTATTTT,CASGLGRTDTQYF
TRBV19,.,TRBD1,TRBJ1-1,TGTGCCAGTAGTCCCCGGACAGGGACTAGGAACACTGAAGCTTTCTTT,CASSPRTGTRNTEAFF
TRBV2,.,.,TRBJ1-2,TGTGCCAGCAAAAGGGACGTAGCTAACTATGGCTACACCTTC,CASKRDVANYGYTF
TRBV5-1,once,.,TRBJ2-5,TGCGCCAGCAGCTTGGCTTGGGGAGAGACCCAGTACTTC,CASSLAWGETQYF
TRBV15,.,.,TRBJ2-2,TGTGCCACCAGCAGGCCGGGACTCCCGAACACCGGGGAGCTGTTTTTT,CATSRPGLPNTGELFF
TRBV27,.,TRBD1,TRBJ1-5,TGTGCCAGCAGCCCCCCCCGTTTGACAGGGGGCAAACGCAATCAGCCCCAGCATTTT,CASSPPRLTGGKRNQPQHF
TRBV2,.,TRBD2,TRBJ2-1,TGTGCCAGCAGTGAGAGAGGGAGGGCCCTCGATGAGCAGTTCTTC,CASSERGRALDEQFF
TRBV11-2,.,TRBD1,TRBJ2-5,TGTGCCAGCAGCTTAGTTGGGACAGTTAACCAAGAGACCCAGTACTTC,CASSLVGTVNQETQYF
TRBV10-1,.,TRBD2,TRBJ2-3,TGCGCCAGCAGTGAGGGGACTAGCCGACGGGTAGATACGCAGTATTTT,CASSEGTSRRVDTQYF
TRBV5-1,.,.,TRBJ2-7,TGCGCCAGCAGCTTGGGAGGAGGGACCTACGAGCAGTACTTC,CASSLGGGTYEQYF
TRBV28,once,TRBD1,TRBJ1-4,TGTGCCAGCAGGGGGACAGGGCTTAGTGTGTGGAGTGAAAAACTGTTTTTT,CASRGTGLSVWSEKLFF
TRBV21-1,.,.,TRBJ2-7,TGTGCCAGCCTCCGGGACAGCGGTACCTACGAGCAGTACTTC,CASLRDSGTYEQYF
TRBV18,.,TRBD1,TRBJ1-2,TGTGCCAGCTCACCACCGTCCCAGGGGGCGCAGGGCTACACCTTC,CASSPPSQGAQGYTF
TRBV30,.,.,TRBJ2-7,TGTGCCTGGAGTCCCGAGCTAGCCTACGAGCAGTACTTC,CAWSPELAYEQYF
TRBV29-1,.,.,TRBJ1-1,TGCAGCGTAAGAAGCACAAACACTGAAGCTTTCTTT,CSVRSTNTEAFF
TRBV12-5,few,.,TRBJ2-3,TGTGCTAGTGGTTTGGACAGTGGGAGCGCAGATACGCAGTATTTT,CASGLDSGSADTQYF
TRBV9,.,TRBD2,TRBJ2-2,TGTGCCAGCAGCGCTTCTCTAGCGGGGTACACCGGGGAGCTGTTTTTT,CASSASLAGYTGELFF
TRBV29-1,once,TRBD1,TRBJ2-2,TGCAGCGTTGTGGGACAGGGGGCGAACACCGGGGAGCTGTTTTTT,CSVVGQGANTGELFF
TRBV6-5,.,TRBD1,TRBJ1-1,TGTGCCAGCAGTTACATCCAGACAGGGATAAACACTGAAGCTTTCTTT,CASSYIQTGINTEAFF
TRBV28,.,.,TRBJ2-7,TGTGCCAGCAGTCCCTCCGGACAGTTCACCTACGAGCAGTACTTC,CASSPSGQFTYEQYF
TRBV2,.,.,TRBJ2-3,TGTGCCAGCAGGAGAAACAGCGGGCGCACAGATACGCAGTATTTT,CASRRNSGRTDTQYF
TRBV6-1,.,.,TRBJ2-7,TGTGCCGCCGCGCTCGAAAGGGGCGAGCAGTACTTC,CAAALERGEQYF
TRBV27,.,.,TRBJ2-1,TGTGCCAGCAGTGCAACAGCCGCAGAGCAGTTCTTC,CASSATAAEQFF
TRBV6-5,.,.,TRBJ1-3,TGTGCCAGCAGTTACTCCCCAGTCCGGGCCACCATATATTTT,CASSYSPVRATIYF
TRBV18,.,TRBD1,TRBJ1-2,TGTGCCAGCTCACCTCAACCGGGACAGGGGTATGATGGCTACACCTTC,CASSPQPGQGYDGYTF
TRBV2,.,.,TRBJ1-4,TGTGCCAGCATTCGACAGTCCGGCTCAACTAATGAAAAACTGTTTTTT,CASIRQSGSTNEKLFF
TRBV23-1,.,TRBD1,TRBJ2-5,TGCGCCAGCACCCGGGACAGGGATTTTTTAGAGACCCAGTACTTC,CASTRDRDFLETQYF
TRBV6-5,.,.,TRBJ2-2,TGTGCCAGCACCAACTCGGACACCGGGGAGCTGTTTTTT,CASTNSDTGELFF
TRBV9,.,TRBD2,TRBJ2-7,TGTGCCAGCAGCGCGACTAGCGGGCGCTACGAGCAGTACTTC,CASSATSGRYEQYF
TRBV16,.,.,TRBJ1-1,TGTGCCAGCAGCCAATTTGCTTCCTTGAGCACTGAAGCTTTCTTT,CASSQFASLSTEAFF
TRBV5-1,.,.,TRBJ1-2,TGCGCCAGCAGCACGACAGTCGGTGGCTACACCTTC,CASSTTVGGYTF
TRBV7-9,.,.,TRBJ1-3,TGTGCCAGCAGCCCTAATAGGGTATCCAGCTCTGGAAACACCATATATTTT,CASSPNRVSSSGNTIYF
TRBV6-6,.,.,TRBJ1-3,TGTGCCGCCTCCCCGAACGGAAACACCATATATTTT,CAASPNGNTIYF
TRBV15,.,.,TRBJ1-5,TGTGCCACCAGCAGAGATTACCAGCCCCAGCATTTT,CATSRDYQPQHF
TRBV21-1,.,.,TRBJ2-3,TGTGCCAGCAGCCACCCCGGGACAACTAGCACAGATACGCAGTATTTT,CASSHPGTTSTDTQYF
TRBV19,.,TRBD1,TRBJ1-5,TGTGCCAGTAGTATTGGGACAGGGGTCCAGCCCCAGCATTTT,CASSIGTGVQPQHF
TRBV6-1,.,TRBD1,TRBJ1-1,TGTGCCAGCAGTCCCATGGGACAGGCGAACACTGAAGCTTTCTTT,CASSPMGQANTEAFF
TRBV28,once,.,TRBJ2-2,TGTGCCAGCAGTTACGCGGGGAACACCGGGGAGCTGTTTTTT,CASSYAGNTGELFF
TRBV4-1,.,.,TRBJ1-1,TGCGCCAGCAGCCAAAAGGGCGGCACTGAAGCTTTCTTT,CASSQKGGTEAFF
TRBV5-1,.,.,TRBJ1-4,TGCGCCAGCAGCCAACAGGGAGGGGAAAAACTGTTTTTT,CASSQQGGEKLFF
TRBV19,once,.,TRBJ2-3,TGTGCCAGTAGTAAGGGGACATCCTTCACAGATACGCAGTATTTT,CASSKGTSFTDTQYF
TRBV5-1,.,.,TRBJ2-7,TGCGCCAGCAGAAGGGACCTCTTCTCCTACGAGCAGTACTTC,CASRRDLFSYEQYF
TRBV7-2,.,TRBD1,TRBJ1-1,TGTGCCAGCAATATTAAAGGGACAGGGGATATTGAAGCTTTCTTT,CASNIKGTGDIEAFF
TRBV19,.,TRBD2,TRBJ2-7,TGTGCCAGTAGTATTGGGACTAGCTACGAGCAGTACTTC,CASSIGTSYEQYF
TRBV6-1,.,.,TRBJ1-2,TGTGCCAGCACCCTCGGCTATGGCTACACCTTC,CASTLGYGYTF
TRBV6-5,.,.,TRBJ1-1,TGTGCCAGCAGTTACCAAACAGGCCTTAACACTGAAGCTTTCTTT,CASSYQTGLNTEAFF
TRBV7-2,.,TRBD1,TRBJ1-2,TGTGCCAGCAGCCCAGGCTCAGGGGGTTTCTATGGCTACACCTTC,CASSPGSGGFYGYTF
TRBV18,.,TRBD1,TRBJ1-3,TGTGCCAGCTCACCACTGGACAGGTTCTCTGGAAACACCATATATTTT,CASSPLDRFSGNTIYF
TRBV7-6,.,TRBD1,TRBJ2-5,TGTGCCAGCAGCCTAGGGGGCCTCGGGACCCAGTACTTC,CASSLGGLGTQYF
TRBV5-1,.,.,TRBJ2-5,TGCGCCAGCAGCTTGCTTGCTCAAGAGACCCAGTACTTC,CASSLLAQETQYF
TRBV2,.,TRBD1,TRBJ1-5,TGTGCCAGCAGTGAACAGGGGGTCAGTCAGCCCCAGCATTTT,CASSEQGVSQPQHF
TRBV7-6,once,TRBD1,TRBJ1-5,TGTGCCAGCAGCCCCACAGGGGGCGGCAATCAGCCCCAGCATTTT,CASSPTGGGNQPQHF